This TCR beta chain was retrieved from a study of blood T cell repertoires in COVID-19. Across the whole study: COVID-19 samples from acute and convalescent phases originated in the United States, Italy and Spain. T cells, B-cell-depleted T cells, or PBMCs supplied cDNA or gDNA.

The CDR3 sequence is 17 residues long. Trimming at V came to 0 bases and at J to 3 bases, leaving 8 bases not matched to a gene. Germline V CDR1 and CDR2: LGHNA, YSLEER. Authors' analysis steps: Amplification of reference gene primers was used by the study to estimate nucleated cell counts. Method: immunoSEQ multiplex PCR; TCRdb's copy keeps in-frame clones and lacks some. That table is the source of V, J and clone size, and D and trimming were worked out from the DNA. The sample holds around 130,000 clones, approximately 87% seen once. This chain links TRBV4-3 with TRBJ2-1; 7 bases agree with TRBD2. This sequence was found in a man in his 70s with active COVID-19. The sequenced sample was peripheral blood. CDR3 nucleotides: TGCGCCAGCAGCCAAGAAGGCGGCGGGAGTATCTACAATGAGCAGTTCTTC. Translated, it gives CASSQEGGGSIYNEQFF.